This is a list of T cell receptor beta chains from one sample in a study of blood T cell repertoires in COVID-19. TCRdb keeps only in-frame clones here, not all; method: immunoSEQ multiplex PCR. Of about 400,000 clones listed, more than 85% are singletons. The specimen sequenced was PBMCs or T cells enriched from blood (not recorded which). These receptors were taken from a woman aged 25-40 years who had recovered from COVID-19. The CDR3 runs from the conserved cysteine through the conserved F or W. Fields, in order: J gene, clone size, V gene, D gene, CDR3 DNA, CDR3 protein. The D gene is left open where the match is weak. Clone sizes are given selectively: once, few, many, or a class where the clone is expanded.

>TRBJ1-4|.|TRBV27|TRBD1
TGTGCCAGCAGTTTCTCTTCCCAACTAACAGGGGGGGCAACTAATGAAAAACTGTTTTTT
CASSFSSQLTGGATNEKLFF
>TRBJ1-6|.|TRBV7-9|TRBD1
TGTGCCAGCAGCTCCGACAGGGTTAATTCACCCCTCCACTTT
CASSSDRVNSPLHF
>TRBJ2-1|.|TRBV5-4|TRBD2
TGTGCCAGCAGCAGGAATAGCGGGGCCGGCTACAATGAGCAGTTCTTC
CASSRNSGAGYNEQFF
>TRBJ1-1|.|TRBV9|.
TGTGCCAGCAGCGTAGTATCCGACACTGAAGCTTTCTTT
CASSVVSDTEAFF
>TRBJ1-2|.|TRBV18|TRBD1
TGTGCCAGCTCACCGAAGGGACAGGGGTATGGCTACACCTTC
CASSPKGQGYGYTF
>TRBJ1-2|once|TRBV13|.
TGTGCCAGCAGCCCTCAATGGACAGATGGCTACACCTTC
CASSPQWTDGYTF
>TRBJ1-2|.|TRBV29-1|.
TGCAGCGTCGAGGAGGGTAGTAATCATCAAGGCTACACCTTC
CSVEEGSNHQGYTF
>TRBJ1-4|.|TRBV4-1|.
TGCGCCAGCCGGCCCTTGGAGAGCCAACGGGTTCTGTTTTTT
CASRPLESQRVLFF
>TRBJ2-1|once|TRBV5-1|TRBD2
TGCGCCAGCAGCTTGGCGACTAGCGGGAGATCTTCCCTTCCGTTCTTC
CASSLATSGRSSLPFF
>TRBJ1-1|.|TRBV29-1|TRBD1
TGCAGCGTGGGACAGGAATACACTGAAGCTTTCTTT
CSVGQEYTEAFF
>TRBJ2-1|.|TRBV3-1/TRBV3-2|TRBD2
TGTGCCAGCAGCTTTACCGGGACTAGCAATGAGCAGTTCTTC
CASSFTGTSNEQFF
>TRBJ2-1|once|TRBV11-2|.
TGTGCCAGCAGCTTTGATAGGGGAGGCCACAATGAGCAGTTCTTC
CASSFDRGGHNEQFF
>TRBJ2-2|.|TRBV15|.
TGTGCCACCAGCAGAGCGATTAGTGGCACCGGGGAGCTGTTTTTT
CATSRAISGTGELFF
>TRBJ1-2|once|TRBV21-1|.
TGTGCCAGCAGCAAAGGAATCTTCAGGGGGATTAACTATGGCTACACCTTC
CASSKGIFRGINYGYTF
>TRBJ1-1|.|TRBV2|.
TGTGCCAGCAGTGAAGACAGGGACACTGAAGCTTTCTTT
CASSEDRDTEAFF
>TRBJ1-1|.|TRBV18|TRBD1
TGTGCCAGCTCAAAAGACAGGGGGCAGGGTGAAGCTTTCTTT
CASSKDRGQGEAFF
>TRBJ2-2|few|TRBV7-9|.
TGTGCCAGCAGCTTGTGGTACGGGGGTCGGACCGGGGAGCTGTTTTTT
CASSLWYGGRTGELFF
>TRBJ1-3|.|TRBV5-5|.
TGTGCCAGCAGCTTGGGCGAATACTCTGGAAACACCATATATTTT
CASSLGEYSGNTIYF
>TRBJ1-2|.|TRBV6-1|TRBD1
TGTGCCAGCAGTGAAGCAAGGGACAGCTACGGCTACACCTTC
CASSEARDSYGYTF
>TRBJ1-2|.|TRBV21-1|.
TGTGCCAGCAGGGTCGGGGGGATAGGATATGGCTACACCTTC
CASRVGGIGYGYTF
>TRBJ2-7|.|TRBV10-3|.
TGTGCCATCAGTGGGGGAGTTACCTACGAGCAGTACTTC
CAISGGVTYEQYF
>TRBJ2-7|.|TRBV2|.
TGTGCCAGCAGTGAGGTAGAGGAGAGCGAGCAGTACTTC
CASSEVEESEQYF
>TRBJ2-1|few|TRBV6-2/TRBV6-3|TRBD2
TGTGCCAGCAGCCGAGGACTAGCGGGGAGCAATGAGCAGTTCTTC
CASSRGLAGSNEQFF
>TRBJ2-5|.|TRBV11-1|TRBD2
TGTGCCAGCAGCCACAGACTAGCGGGTGTTCAAGAGACCCAGTACTTC
CASSHRLAGVQETQYF
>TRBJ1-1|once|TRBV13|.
TGTGCCAGCAGACCGTCGGGGCGGGGGAGCACTGAAGCTTTCTTT
CASRPSGRGSTEAFF
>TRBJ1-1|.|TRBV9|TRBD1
TGTGCCAGCAGCAGACAGGGCATGAACACTGAAGCTTTCTTT
CASSRQGMNTEAFF
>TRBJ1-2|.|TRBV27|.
TGTGCCAGCAGTTTATCGAGGCAGGGCGGTTATGGCTACACCTTC
CASSLSRQGGYGYTF
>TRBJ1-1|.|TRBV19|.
TGTGCCAGTAGTATAAGTGCGGGAAGCAACACTGAAGCTTTCTTT
CASSISAGSNTEAFF
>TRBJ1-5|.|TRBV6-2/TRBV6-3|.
TGTGCCAGCAGCCGTACAGGGCTTCAGCCCCAGCATTTT
CASSRTGLQPQHF
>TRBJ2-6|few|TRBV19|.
TGTGCCAGTAGTCTACTCCAGGGCTCTGGGGCCAACGTCCTGACTTTC
CASSLLQGSGANVLTF
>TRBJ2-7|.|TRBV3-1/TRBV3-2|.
TGTGCCAGCAGCCCCCTCTCTAGTTCCTACGAGCAGTACTTC
CASSPLSSSYEQYF
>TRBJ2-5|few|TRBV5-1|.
TGCGCCAGCAGACCGGCGGCTCAGGAGACCCAGTACTTC
CASRPAAQETQYF
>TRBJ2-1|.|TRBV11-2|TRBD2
TGTGCCAGCAGCTTAATCCAGCGGGGGGGCAAAGGTGAGCAGTTCTTC
CASSLIQRGGKGEQFF
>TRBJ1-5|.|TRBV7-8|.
TGTGCCAGCAGCTCTCTTAAAAGGGGACTGCATAATCAGCCCCAGCATTTT
CASSSLKRGLHNQPQHF
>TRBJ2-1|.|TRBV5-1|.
TGCGCCAGCAGCCTTCTGGGGACAAACAATGAGCAGTTCTTC
CASSLLGTNNEQFF
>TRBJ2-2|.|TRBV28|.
TGTGCCAGCAGTTTTTCAGCGAACACCGGGGAGCTGTTTTTT
CASSFSANTGELFF
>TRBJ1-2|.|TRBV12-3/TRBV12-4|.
TGTGCCAGCAGTCGTCGGGGATATGGCTACACCTTC
CASSRRGYGYTF
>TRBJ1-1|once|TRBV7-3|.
TGTGCCAGCAGCTTGAGTGTTGATACTGAAGCTTTCTTT
CASSLSVDTEAFF
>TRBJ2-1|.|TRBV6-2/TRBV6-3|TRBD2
TGTGCCAGCAGTTACATTCTAGCGGGAGGACTTTTTTACAATGAGCAGTTCTTC
CASSYILAGGLFYNEQFF
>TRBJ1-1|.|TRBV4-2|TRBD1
TGTGCCAGCAGCCCAAGGACAGGAGTAAACACTGAAGCTTTCTTT
CASSPRTGVNTEAFF
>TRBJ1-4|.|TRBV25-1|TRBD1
TGTGCCAGCAGTGAATCCAGGGGGCCGGGTGAAAAACTGTTTTTT
CASSESRGPGEKLFF
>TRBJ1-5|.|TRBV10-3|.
TGTGCCATCAGTGCTCAGGGAGGGGCCAATCAGCCCCAGCATTTT
CAISAQGGANQPQHF
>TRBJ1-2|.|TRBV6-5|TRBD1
TGTGCCAGCAAACAAACAGGGGCCGATGGCTACACCTTC
CASKQTGADGYTF
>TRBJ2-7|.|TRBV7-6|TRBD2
TGTGCCAGCAGCTTAGGTCCGGGACTAGCGACGTCTTACCTCTCCTACGAGCAGTACTTC
CASSLGPGLATSYLSYEQYF
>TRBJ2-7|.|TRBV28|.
TGTGCCAGCAGTTCCCCACAGGGCCCTGCCGGCGAGCAGTACTTC
CASSSPQGPAGEQYF
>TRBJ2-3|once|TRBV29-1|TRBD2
TGCAGCGTAGCTTGGACTAGCGGAGACTACACAGATACGCAGTATTTT
CSVAWTSGDYTDTQYF
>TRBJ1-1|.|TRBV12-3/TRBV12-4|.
TGTGCCAGCAGCTCCGGACAGAGTTTTGAAGCTTTCTTT
CASSSGQSFEAFF
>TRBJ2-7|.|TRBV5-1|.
TGCGCCAGCAGCGAAAGGCTAGCAACCATCCCCTACGAGCAGTACTTC
CASSERLATIPYEQYF
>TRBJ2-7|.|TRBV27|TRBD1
TGTGCCAGCATCAGACAGGGGGCTTCAGGGGAGCAGTACTTC
CASIRQGASGEQYF
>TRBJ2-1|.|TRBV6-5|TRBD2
TGTGCCAGCAGTTCCCCCGCCGGACTAGCGGGAGATGAGCAGTTCTTC
CASSSPAGLAGDEQFF
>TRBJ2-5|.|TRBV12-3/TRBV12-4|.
TGTGCCAGCAGTTTGGTAGCTGGGGAGACCCAGTACTTC
CASSLVAGETQYF
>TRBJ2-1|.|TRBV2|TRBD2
TGTGCCAGCAGTGAGGGCGGGAGTTCCTACAATGAGCAGTTCTTC
CASSEGGSSYNEQFF
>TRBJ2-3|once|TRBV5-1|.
TGCGCCAGCAGCTTGCAGGGTCGCGGAGGGACAGATACGCAGTATTTT
CASSLQGRGGTDTQYF
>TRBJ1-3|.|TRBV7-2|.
TGTGCCAGCAGCCTCGGTAACTCTGGAAACACCATATATTTT
CASSLGNSGNTIYF
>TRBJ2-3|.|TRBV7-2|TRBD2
TGTGCCAGCAGCTTAGGGCTAGCGGGGGGCCGGGGCACAGATACGCAGTATTTT
CASSLGLAGGRGTDTQYF
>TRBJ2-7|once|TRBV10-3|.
TGTGCCATCAGTGAGTCGAGGGGGCGGGAAATCCCCTACGAGCAGTACTTC
CAISESRGREIPYEQYF
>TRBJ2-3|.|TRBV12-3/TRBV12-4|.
TGTGCCAGCAGTTTCCAAACAGATACGCAGTATTTT
CASSFQTDTQYF
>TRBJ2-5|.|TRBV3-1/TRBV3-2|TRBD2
TGTGCCAGCAGCCAAGCCGGGACTAGTCGGAGAGAGACCCAGTACTTC
CASSQAGTSRRETQYF
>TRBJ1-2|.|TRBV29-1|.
TGCAGCGTTGCGGGAAGGGCAGGTGGCTACACCTTC
CSVAGRAGGYTF